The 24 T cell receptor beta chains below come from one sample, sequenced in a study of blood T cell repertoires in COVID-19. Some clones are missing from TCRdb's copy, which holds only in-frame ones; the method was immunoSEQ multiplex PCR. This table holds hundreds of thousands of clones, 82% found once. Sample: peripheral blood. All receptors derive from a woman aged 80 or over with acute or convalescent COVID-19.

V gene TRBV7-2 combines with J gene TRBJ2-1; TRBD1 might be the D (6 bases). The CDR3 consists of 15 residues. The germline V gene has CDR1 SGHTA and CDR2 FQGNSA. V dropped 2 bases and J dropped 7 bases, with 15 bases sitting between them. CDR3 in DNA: TGTGCCAGCAGCTTATTGTGGGGGCTAGCAAATGAGCAGTTCTTC. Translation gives CASSLLWGLANEQFF.

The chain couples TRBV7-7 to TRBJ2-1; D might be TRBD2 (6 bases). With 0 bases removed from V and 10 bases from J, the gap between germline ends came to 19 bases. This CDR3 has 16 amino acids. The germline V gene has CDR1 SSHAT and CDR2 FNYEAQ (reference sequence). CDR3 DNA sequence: TGTGCCAGCAGCTTAGCGGCAGGGTCGGGGGAGGAAGAGCAGTTCTTC. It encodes CASSLAAGSGEEEQFF.

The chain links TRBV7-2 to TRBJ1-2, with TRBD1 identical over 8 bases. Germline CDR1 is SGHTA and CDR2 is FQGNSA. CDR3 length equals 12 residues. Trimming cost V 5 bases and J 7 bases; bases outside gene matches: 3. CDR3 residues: CASSLDRGGYTF. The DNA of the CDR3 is TGTGCCAGCAGCCTTGACAGGGGTGGCTACACCTTC.

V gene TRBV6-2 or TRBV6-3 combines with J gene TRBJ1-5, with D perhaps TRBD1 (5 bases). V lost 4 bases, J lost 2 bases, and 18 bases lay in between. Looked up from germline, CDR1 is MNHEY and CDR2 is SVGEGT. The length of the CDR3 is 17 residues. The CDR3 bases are TGTGCCAGCAGTTGGGTTAATGGGGGAGGACGCAATCAGCCCCAGCATTTT. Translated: CASSWVNGGGRNQPQHF.

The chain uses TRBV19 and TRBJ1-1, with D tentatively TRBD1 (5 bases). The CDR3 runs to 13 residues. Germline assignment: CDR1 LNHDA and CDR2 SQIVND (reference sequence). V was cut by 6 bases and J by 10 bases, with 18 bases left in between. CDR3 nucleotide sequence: TGTGCCAGTAGCGCCTTGGGGCCGTCGCGAGCTTTCTTT. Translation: CASSALGPSRAFF. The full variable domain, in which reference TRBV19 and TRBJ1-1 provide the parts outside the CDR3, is DGGITQSPKYLFRKEGQNVTLSCEQNLNHDAMYWYRQDPGQGLRLIYYSQIVNDFQKGDIAEGYSVSREKKESFPLTVTSAQKNPTAFYLCASSALGPSRAFFGQGTRLTVV.

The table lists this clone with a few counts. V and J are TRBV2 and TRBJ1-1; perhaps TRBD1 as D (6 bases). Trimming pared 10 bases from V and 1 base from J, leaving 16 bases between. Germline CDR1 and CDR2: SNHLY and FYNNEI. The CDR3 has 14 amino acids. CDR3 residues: CATERGATNTEAFF. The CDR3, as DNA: TGTGCCACCGAGCGGGGGGCCACGAACACTGAAGCTTTCTTT.

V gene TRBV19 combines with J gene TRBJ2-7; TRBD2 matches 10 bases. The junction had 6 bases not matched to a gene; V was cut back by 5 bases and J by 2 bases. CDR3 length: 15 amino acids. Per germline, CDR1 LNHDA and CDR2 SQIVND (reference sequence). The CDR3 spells CASSGLADVTYEQYF. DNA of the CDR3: TGTGCCAGTAGTGGACTAGCGGACGTGACCTACGAGCAGTACTTC. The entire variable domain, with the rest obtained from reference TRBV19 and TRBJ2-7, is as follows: DGGITQSPKYLFRKEGQNVTLSCEQNLNHDAMYWYRQDPGQGLRLIYYSQIVNDFQKGDIAEGYSVSREKKESFPLTVTSAQKNPTAFYLCASSGLADVTYEQYFGPGTRLTVT.

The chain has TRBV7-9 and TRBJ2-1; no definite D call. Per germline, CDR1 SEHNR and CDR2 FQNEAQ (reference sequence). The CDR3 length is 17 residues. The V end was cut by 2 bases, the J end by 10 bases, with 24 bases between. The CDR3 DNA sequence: TGTGCCAGCAGCTTATTTCTAGACCTCTCAACTATTTTAGAGCAGTTCTTC. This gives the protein CASSLFLDLSTILEQFF.

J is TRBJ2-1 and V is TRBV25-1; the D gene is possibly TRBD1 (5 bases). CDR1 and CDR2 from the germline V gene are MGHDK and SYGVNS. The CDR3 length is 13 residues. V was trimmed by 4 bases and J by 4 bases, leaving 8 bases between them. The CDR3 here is CASSGDSYNEQFF. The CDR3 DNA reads TGTGCCAGCAGTGGAGACAGTTACAATGAGCAGTTCTTC.

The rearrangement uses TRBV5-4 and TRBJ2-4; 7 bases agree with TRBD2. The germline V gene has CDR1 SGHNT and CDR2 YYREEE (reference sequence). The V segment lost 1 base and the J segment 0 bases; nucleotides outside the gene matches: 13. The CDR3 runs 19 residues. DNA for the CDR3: TGTGCCAGCAGCTTGAACTCGGGACTAAGTTACCTAGCCAAAAACATTCAGTACTTC. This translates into CASSLNSGLSYLAKNIQYF. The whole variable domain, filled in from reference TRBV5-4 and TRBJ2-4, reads ETGVTQSPTHLIKTRGQQVTLRCSSQSGHNTVSWYQQALGQGPQFIFQYYREEENGRGNFPPRFSGLQFPNYSSELNVNALELDDSALYLCASSLNSGLSYLAKNIQYFGAGTRLSVL.

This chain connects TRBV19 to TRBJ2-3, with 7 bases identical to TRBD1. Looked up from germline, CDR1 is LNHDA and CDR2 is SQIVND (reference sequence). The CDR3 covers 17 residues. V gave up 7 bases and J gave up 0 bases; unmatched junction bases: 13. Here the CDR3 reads CASNENKGQRSTDTQYF. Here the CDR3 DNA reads TGTGCCAGTAACGAGAATAAGGGACAGAGAAGCACAGATACGCAGTATTTT.

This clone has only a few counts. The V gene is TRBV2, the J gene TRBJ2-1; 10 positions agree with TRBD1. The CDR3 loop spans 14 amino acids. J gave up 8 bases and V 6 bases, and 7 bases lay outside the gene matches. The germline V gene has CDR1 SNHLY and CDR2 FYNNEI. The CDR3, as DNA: TGTGCCAGCAGCCGACAGGGGGCAAGGGATGAGCAGTTCTTC. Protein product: CASSRQGARDEQFF. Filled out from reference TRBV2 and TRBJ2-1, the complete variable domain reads EPEVTQTPSHQVTQMGQEVILRCVPISNHLYFYWYRQILGQKVEFLVSFYNNEISEKSEIFDDQFSVERPDGSNFTLKIRSTKLEDSAMYFCASSRQGARDEQFFGPGTRLTVL.

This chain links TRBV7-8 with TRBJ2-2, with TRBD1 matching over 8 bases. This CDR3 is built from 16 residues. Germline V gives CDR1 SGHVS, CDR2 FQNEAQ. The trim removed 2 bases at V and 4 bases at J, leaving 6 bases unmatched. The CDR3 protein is CASSLTAGGPTGELFF. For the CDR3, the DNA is TGTGCCAGCAGCTTAACAGCAGGGGGCCCCACCGGGGAGCTGTTTTTT.

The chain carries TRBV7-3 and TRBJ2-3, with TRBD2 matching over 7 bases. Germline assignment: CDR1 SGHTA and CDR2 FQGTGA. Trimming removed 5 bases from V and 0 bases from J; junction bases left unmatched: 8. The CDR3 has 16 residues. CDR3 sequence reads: CASSPSLAVSTDTQYF. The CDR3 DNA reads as TGTGCCAGCAGCCCCTCCCTAGCGGTTAGCACAGATACGCAGTATTTT. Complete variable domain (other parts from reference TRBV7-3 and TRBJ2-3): GAGVSQTPSNKVTEKGKYVELRCDPISGHTALYWYRQSLGQGPEFLIYFQGTGAADDSGLPNDRFFAVRPEGSVSTLKIQRTERGDSAVYLCASSPSLAVSTDTQYFGPGTRLTVL.

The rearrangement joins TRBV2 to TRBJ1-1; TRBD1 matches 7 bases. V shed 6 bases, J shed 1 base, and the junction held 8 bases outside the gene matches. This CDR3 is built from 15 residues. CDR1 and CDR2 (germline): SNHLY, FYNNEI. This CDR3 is CASRLHDRENTEAFF. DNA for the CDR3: TGTGCCAGCAGACTCCACGACAGGGAGAACACTGAAGCTTTCTTT.

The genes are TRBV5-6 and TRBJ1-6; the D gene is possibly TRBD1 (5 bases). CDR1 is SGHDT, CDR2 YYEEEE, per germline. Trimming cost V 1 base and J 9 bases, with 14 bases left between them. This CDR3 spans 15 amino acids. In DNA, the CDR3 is TGTGCCAGCAGCTTGAATAGGGGCGGGGGTTCACCCCTCCACTTT. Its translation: CASSLNRGGGSPLHF.

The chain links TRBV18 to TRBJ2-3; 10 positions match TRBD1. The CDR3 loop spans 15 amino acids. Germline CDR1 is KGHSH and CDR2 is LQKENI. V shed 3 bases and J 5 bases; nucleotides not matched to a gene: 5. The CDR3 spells CASSPGQGGVDTQYF. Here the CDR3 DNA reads TGTGCCAGCTCACCCGGACAGGGGGGCGTAGATACGCAGTATTTT.

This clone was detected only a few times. The CDR3 region has the DNA TGTGCCAGCAGCCAAGATCCCAGGGACTATAGGGACTATGGCTACACCTTC. Translated, it gives CASSQDPRDYRDYGYTF. The chain has TRBV4-2 and TRBJ1-2; possible D gene TRBD1, 5 bases. This CDR3 is 17 amino acids long. Germline V gene lookup returns CDR1 LGHNA and CDR2 YNFKEQ. The V gene lost 0 bases and the J gene lost 3 bases, with 17 bases spanning the gap.

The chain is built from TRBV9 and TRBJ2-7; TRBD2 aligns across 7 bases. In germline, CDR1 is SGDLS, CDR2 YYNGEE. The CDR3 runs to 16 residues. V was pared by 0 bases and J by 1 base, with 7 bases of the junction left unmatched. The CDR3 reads CASSVGDLAVSYEQYF. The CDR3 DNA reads TGTGCCAGCAGCGTAGGGGATCTAGCGGTGTCCTACGAGCAGTACTTC. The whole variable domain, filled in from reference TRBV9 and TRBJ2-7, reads DSGVTQTPKHLITATGQRVTLRCSPRSGDLSVYWYQQSLDQGLQFLIQYYNGEERAKGNILERFSAQQFPDLHSELNLSSLELGDSALYFCASSVGDLAVSYEQYFGPGTRLTVT.

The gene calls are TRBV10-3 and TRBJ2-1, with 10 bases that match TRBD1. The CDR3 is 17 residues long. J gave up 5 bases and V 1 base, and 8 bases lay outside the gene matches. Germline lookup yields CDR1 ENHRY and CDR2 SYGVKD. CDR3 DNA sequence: TGTGCCATCAGTGAGTTGACAGGGGGCACGGTGGACAATGAGCAGTTCTTC. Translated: CAISELTGGTVDNEQFF.

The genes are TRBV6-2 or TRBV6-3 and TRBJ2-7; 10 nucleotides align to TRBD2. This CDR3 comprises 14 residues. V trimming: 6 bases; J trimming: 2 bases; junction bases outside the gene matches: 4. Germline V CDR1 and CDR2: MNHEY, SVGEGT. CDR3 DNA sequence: TGTGCCAGCAGCCCAGCGGGAGGGGCCTACGAGCAGTACTTC. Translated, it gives CASSPAGGAYEQYF.

DNA for the CDR3: TGCAGTGCTAGTCACGGGAGGGTCGGCGAGCAGTACTTC. This encodes CSASHGRVGEQYF. The chain carries TRBV20-1 and TRBJ2-7; 8 nucleotides align to TRBD2. The CDR3 has 13 residues. V was clipped by 3 bases and J by 6 bases; unmatched bases: 7. Germline assignment: CDR1 DFQATT and CDR2 SNEGSKA (reference sequence).

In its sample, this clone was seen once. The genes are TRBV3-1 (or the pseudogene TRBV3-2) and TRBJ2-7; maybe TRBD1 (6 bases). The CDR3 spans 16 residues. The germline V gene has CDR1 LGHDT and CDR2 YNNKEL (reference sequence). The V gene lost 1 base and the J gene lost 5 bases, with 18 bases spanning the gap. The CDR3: CASSQGSRASGDEQYF. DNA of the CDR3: TGTGCCAGCAGCCAAGGGAGTCGCGCCTCAGGGGACGAGCAGTACTTC.

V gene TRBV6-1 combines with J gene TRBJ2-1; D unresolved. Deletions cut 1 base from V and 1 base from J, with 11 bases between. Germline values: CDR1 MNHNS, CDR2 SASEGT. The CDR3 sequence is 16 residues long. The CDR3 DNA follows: TGTGCCAGCAGTGAAGACCGATTCGGGTCCTACAATGAGCAGTTCTTC. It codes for CASSEDRFGSYNEQFF.